Below, 24 T cell receptor delta chains from the same sample are listed, as sequenced in a study of human gamma delta and Vdelta1 T cells. TCRdb re-called the PCR reads with CATT. Counted here are several thousand delta-chain clones, 20% to 30% occurring once; the ten biggest clones make up about three quarters. The sequencing input was naive CD27+ Vdelta1 gamma-delta T cells from blood. These receptors came from a human donor in good health.

This clone has only a few counts. This chain links TRDV1 with TRDJ1; D gene ambiguous. V gave up 9 bases and J gave up 0 bases, with 14 bases separating them. Looked up from germline, CDR1 is TSWWSYY and CDR2 is QGS. This CDR3 is 14 amino acids long. The CDR3 nucleotides are TGTGCTCTGAAACCCTGGAGGTACACCGATAAACTCATCTTT. Protein: CALKPWRYTDKLIF.

The table lists this clone with a count of one. The chain uses TRDV2 and TRDJ2, with 13 bases lining up with TRDD3. The CDR3 runs 21 residues. Germline V gene sequence: CDR1 GEAIGNYY, CDR2 EKD. With 5 bases clipped from V and 8 bases from J, the junction kept 25 bases outside the gene matches. Here the CDR3 reads CACGGGATAYTGGYGRAQLFF. For the CDR3, the DNA is TGTGCCTGTGGCGGGGGGGCAACAGCCTATACTGGGGGATACGGGAGGGCACAACTCTTCTTT.

This chain uses TRDV1 with TRDJ1; 7 positions match TRDD2. Germline lookup yields CDR1 TSWWSYY and CDR2 QGS. J was trimmed by 8 bases and V by 6 bases; bases with no gene match: 18. The CDR3 consists of 16 residues. The CDR3 sequence: CALGVPTFGGLGKLIF. The CDR3 DNA reads TGTGCTCTTGGTGTTCCTACTTTCGGGGGGCTCGGAAAACTCATCTTT.

The chain is built from TRDV1 and TRDJ1, with D possibly being TRDD3 (5 bases). Germline CDR1 TSWWSYY, CDR2 QGS. There are 21 residues in the CDR3. The V end was cut by 3 bases, the J end by 3 bases, with 32 bases between. In DNA form, the CDR3 reads TGTGCTCTTGGGGAGCCCCACCGAGGGTTAGTCTCCTCTACTGGATCCGATAAACTCATCTTT. Encoded protein: CALGEPHRGLVSSTGSDKLIF.

With regard to this clone: This likely stems from a read error, as it lies one base from a far larger clone. This sample also contains other DNA sequences that code for the same CDR3. The chain combines TRDV1 with TRDJ1; the D gene is possibly TRDD3 (5 bases). The CDR3 has 20 amino acids. V dropped 0 bases and J dropped 0 bases, with 23 bases sitting between them. Germline assignment: CDR1 TSWWSYY and CDR2 QGS. The CDR3 DNA is TGTGCTCTTGGGGAACTACACCCAACTGGAGGATCCTCGTACACCGATAAACTCATCTTT. Protein sequence: CALGELHPTGGSSYTDKLIF.

Relative to its sample, this clone is medium-sized. Other DNA sequences from this sample encode an identical CDR3 as well. The chain combines TRDV1 with TRDJ1; 9 bases line up with TRDD3. The CDR3 loop spans 17 amino acids. V lost 5 bases to trimming and J lost 0 bases; unmatched junction nucleotides: 10. Germline CDR1 is TSWWSYY and CDR2 is QGS. CDR3 residues: CALGLNLGIRYTDKLIF. The CDR3, as DNA: TGTGCTCTTGGGTTAAATCTGGGGATACGTTACACCGATAAACTCATCTTT.

About this clone: Other DNA sequences in the same sample also yield this CDR3. This chain joins TRDV1 and TRDJ2, with a weak D call TRDD3 (6 bases). Trimming stripped 3 bases from V and 0 bases from J, with 23 bases between. This CDR3 has 20 amino acids. From germline, CDR1 is TSWWSYY and CDR2 QGS. CDR3 in amino acids: CALGENGLGGCLSLTAQLFF. The CDR3 bases are TGTGCTCTTGGGGAGAACGGGCTTGGGGGGTGTTTGTCTTTGACAGCACAACTCTTCTTT.

V usage is TRDV1 and J usage is TRDJ1, with D perhaps matching TRDD3 (5 bases). Germline CDR1 reads TSWWSYY; CDR2 reads QGS. Trimming stripped 0 bases from V and 9 bases from J, with 14 bases between. This CDR3 comprises 14 residues. The CDR3 region has the DNA TGTGCTCTTGGGGAACTACGGCCGGGGGCTGAACTCATCTTT. This codes for CALGELRPGAELIF.

This clone is classed as medium-sized (0.01 to 0.1%). A far larger clone differs by one base, so this is likely a read error. This chain uses TRDV1 with TRDJ1; no reliable D call. Between the trimmed V and J ends, which lost 5 bases and 0 bases, there was a span of 28 bases. This CDR3 spans 20 amino acids. Germline V gives CDR1 TSWWSYY, CDR2 QGS. CDR3 region: CALGPFKGPLPGTYTDKLIF. The DNA of the CDR3 is TGTGCTCTTGGGCCCTTTAAAGGTCCCCTCCCTGGTACGTACACCGATAAACTCATCTTT.

This clone was detected only a few times. This likely came from a read error, as a far larger clone is one base away. The same CDR3 also results from other DNA sequences found in this sample. This chain uses TRDV1 with TRDJ1; D gene unclear. This CDR3 has 13 amino acids. Germline values: CDR1 TSWWSYY, CDR2 QGS. The CDR3 sequence is CALGDVRPDKLIF. The CDR3 DNA reads as TGTGCTCTTGGAGACGTAAGGCCCGATAAACTCATCTTC.

This chain links TRDV1 with TRDJ1; 8 positions agree with TRDD3. V lost 4 bases, J lost 1 base, and 14 bases stayed unmatched. This CDR3 comprises 18 residues. The germline gives CDR1 TSWWSYY, CDR2 QGS. CDR3 protein: CALGVSPGGQLGTDKLIF. CDR3 in DNA: TGTGCTCTTGGGGTTTCCCCTGGGGGACAACTAGGCACCGATAAACTCATCTTT.

On this clone itself: TCRdb pairs this DNA with a much larger clone's protein that differs at residues 5 and 15, likely a read error; the protein shown was translated from the DNA. The rearrangement uses TRDV1 and TRDJ1, with 9 nucleotides matching TRDD3. V lost 4 bases to trimming and J lost 3 bases; unmatched junction nucleotides: 21. CDR3 size: 20 residues. Germline V lookup: CDR1 TSWWSYY, CDR2 QGS. The CDR3 region is CALGVPTLKYWGRYSDKLIF. The CDR3, as DNA: TGTGCTCTTGGGGTCCCCACTCTCAAGTACTGGGGGAGGTACTCCGATAAACTCATCTTT.

Only a few counts were recorded for this clone. A far larger clone lies a single base away; this is likely a read error. Additional DNA sequences in this sample encode the identical CDR3. The chain is built from TRDV1 and TRDJ1; 12 nucleotides align to TRDD3. Germline lookup yields CDR1 TSWWSYY and CDR2 QGS. This CDR3 contains 18 residues. The CDR3 bases are TGTGCTCTTGGGCGAACGAGCCCGAACTGGGGGATACCCGATAAACTCATATTT. This encodes CALGRTSPNWGIPDKLIF.

On this clone itself: TCRdb's listed protein matches a much larger clone and diverges from this DNA's translation at residue 4, likely through a read error; the protein shown comes from the DNA. The gene calls are TRDV1 and TRDJ1; 12 nucleotides match TRDD3. Trimming at V came to 8 bases and at J to 3 bases, leaving 16 bases not matched to a gene. The CDR3 has 18 amino acids. Germline-derived CDR1 and CDR2 are TSWWSYY and QGS. CDR3: CALRRTSPNWGIPDKLIF. The DNA for the CDR3 is TGTGCTCTTAGGCGAACGAGCCCGAACTGGGGGATACCCGATAAACTCATCTTT.

A word on this clone: TCRdb has a much larger clone's protein, which differs at residue 5 from the translation of this DNA, likely because of a read error; what is shown is the protein translated from the DNA. The genes are TRDV1 and TRDJ1; 10 bases map to TRDD3. The V gene's germline CDR1 is TSWWSYY and CDR2 QGS. The CDR3 runs 20 residues. Here the CDR3 reads CALGKLCSTGGWVYTDKLIF. The CDR3 region has the DNA TGTGCTCTTGGGAAACTATGTTCTACTGGGGGATGGGTCTACACCGATAAACTCATCTTT.

This clone is medium-sized (0.01 to 0.1%). One base separates it from a far larger clone, so it is likely a read error. The identical CDR3 is also encoded by other nucleotide sequences in the sample. The rearrangement uses TRDV1 and TRDJ1; D is possibly TRDD2 (6 bases). CDR1 is TSWWSYY, CDR2 QGS, per germline. The V gene lost 5 bases and the J gene lost 0 bases, with 28 bases spanning the gap. The CDR3 spans 20 residues. The chain's CDR3 is CALGPFKGPFPGTYTDKLIF. CDR3 coding DNA: TGTGCTCTTGGGCCCTTTAAAGGTCCCTTCCCCGGTACGTACACCGATAAACTCATCTTT.

V gene TRDV1 combines with J gene TRDJ1; D assignment may be TRDD2 or TRDD3 (6 bases each). There are 17 residues in the CDR3. The ends were cut back, 0 bases at V and 5 bases at J, with 19 bases in the middle. CDR1 and CDR2 from the germline V gene are TSWWSYY and QGS. The CDR3 loop reads CALGELLPGPLGDKLIF. For the CDR3, the DNA is TGTGCTCTTGGGGAACTCCTTCCCGGCCCCCTGGGGGATAAACTCATCTTT.

This clone came up a few times. TCRdb's listed protein matches a much larger clone and diverges from this DNA's translation at residue 4, likely through a read error; the protein shown comes from the DNA. The rearrangement joins TRDV1 to TRDJ1, with TRDD3 matching over 11 bases. The CDR3 spans 18 residues. Per germline, CDR1 TSWWSYY and CDR2 QGS. CDR3: CALWEQWLLGDNADKLIF. Written as DNA, the CDR3 is TGTGCTCTTTGGGAGCAATGGTTACTGGGGGATAACGCCGATAAACTCATCTTT.

Concerning this clone itself: The protein recorded in TCRdb matches a much larger clone and deviates from this DNA's translation at residue 13, suggesting a read error; the protein here is obtained by translating the DNA. This chain uses TRDV1 with TRDJ1; D might be TRDD2 or TRDD3, each matching 7 bases. The V end was cut by 1 base, the J end by 1 base, with 22 bases between. The CDR3 covers 19 residues. CDR1 is TSWWSYY, CDR2 QGS, per germline. The CDR3 DNA reads TGTGCTCTTGGGGAACCTTTCCTACGAGGGATACTACGCACCGATAAACTCATCTTT. It encodes CALGEPFLRGILRTDKLIF.

Comments on this clone: The mismatch at residue 15 between this DNA's translation and the TCRdb protein of a much larger clone likely reflects a read error; the protein shown is translated from the DNA. The chain uses TRDV1 and TRDJ1; 11 bases fit TRDD3. The germline gives CDR1 TSWWSYY, CDR2 QGS. V lost 0 bases, J lost 3 bases, and 21 bases stayed unmatched. CDR3 length: 22 amino acids. This chain's CDR3 is CALGELPLPALLGDMRSDKLIF. The CDR3 DNA is TGTGCTCTTGGGGAACTTCCCCTCCCTGCCCTACTGGGGGATATGCGATCCGATAAACTCATCTTT.

On this clone: The protein that TCRdb holds for this DNA derives from a much larger clone and differs from the translated DNA at residue 5, which likely indicates a read error; the protein shown here is translated from the DNA. The V gene is TRDV1, the J gene TRDJ1, with D perhaps matching TRDD3 (5 bases). The CDR3 sequence is 17 residues long. The V gene lost 4 bases and the J gene lost 0 bases, with 18 bases spanning the gap. Germline CDR1 reads TSWWSYY; CDR2 reads QGS. CDR3 protein: CALGGIHPKGDTDKLIF. The CDR3 DNA reads as TGTGCTCTTGGGGGAATACACCCGAAGGGGGACACCGATAAACTCATCTTT.

Only a few counts were recorded for this clone. J is TRDJ1 and V is TRDV1; D gene ambiguous. Germline CDR1 reads TSWWSYY; CDR2 reads QGS. The CDR3 has 20 residues. The V end lost 0 bases, the J end lost 0 bases, and 23 bases lay between the germline ends. The CDR3 coding sequence is TGTGCTCTTGGGGAACTAACCCTCTCCTCCCCCCAAAAGTACACCGATAAACTCATCTTT. Translated, it gives CALGELTLSSPQKYTDKLIF.

Worth noting for this clone: TCRdb shows a much larger clone's protein in place of this DNA's translation, and the two differ at residue 7, likely through a read error; the protein shown is translated from the DNA. The V and J genes are TRDV1 and TRDJ1, with 8 positions matching TRDD3. The CDR3 length is 21 residues. Germline V lookup: CDR1 TSWWSYY, CDR2 QGS. V dropped 4 bases and J dropped 2; count of bases not matched to a gene: 24. In DNA, the CDR3 is TGTGCTCTTGGGGGAGCCTCCCTACGGTACTGGGGGCACGGGGGAACCGATAAACTCATCTTT. It is translated as CALGGASLRYWGHGGTDKLIF.

With respect to this clone: This DNA's translation and the protein TCRdb lists, from a much larger clone, do not match at residue 10, likely due to a read error; the protein shown is translated from the DNA. J is TRDJ1 and V is TRDV1; 10 bases fit TRDD3. The length of the CDR3 is 20 residues. Germline V CDR1 and CDR2: TSWWSYY, QGS. CDR3 nucleotides: TGTGCCTTAGGGGGCCTTCCACACTTGACCTGGGGGATAAAGACCGATAAACTCATCTTT. Residues: CALGGLPHLTWGIKTDKLIF.